A selection of T cell receptor beta chains follows, all from one sample in a study of shared clonotypes between healthy human individuals. Profiled with immunoSEQ multiplex PCR; TCRdb holds only in-frame clones, not every one. The sample consists of 2,500,000 or so clones, around 93% of them appearing once. Sequences were obtained from naive CD4+ T cells from PBMCs. These receptors originate from a young man in good health. Some clones in this sample may be carry-over from other donors' samples. The CDR3 runs from the conserved cysteine through the conserved F or W. D genes are given only for firm matches. Clone size is stated in some rows and not others, as once, few, many or a class when expanded.

V	J	size	D	DNA	CDR3
TRBV7-2	TRBJ2-4	NA	TRBD1	TGTGCCAGCGAACAAGGGGGCTCCAAAAACATTCAGTACTTC	CASEQGGSKNIQYF
TRBV5-1	TRBJ1-1	NA	NA	TGCGCCAGCAGCTCGGCGGTGAACACTGAGGCTTTCTTT	CASSSAVNTEAFF
TRBV30	TRBJ1-1	NA	NA	TGTGCCTGGAGTACCACTGAAGCTTTCTTT	CAWSTTEAFF
TRBV5-1	TRBJ2-2	once	NA	TGCGCCAGCAGCCCTGGGGCAGGGAAGGGCACCGGGGAGCTGTTTTTT	CASSPGAGKGTGELFF
TRBV5-4	TRBJ2-7	NA	NA	TGTGCCAGCAGCTTACAGCGAGTTCCAGGCGGCGAGCAGTACTTC	CASSLQRVPGGEQYF
TRBV7-9	TRBJ2-1	NA	TRBD1	TGTGCCAGCAGCTCGGGACAGGAAGTTTTCAATGAGCAGTTCTTC	CASSSGQEVFNEQFF
TRBV21-1	TRBJ1-5	NA	NA	TGTGCCAGCAGCAACGCGGGAGGAGGACAGCCCCAGCATTTT	CASSNAGGGQPQHF
TRBV7-9	TRBJ2-3	NA	NA	TGTGCCAGCAGCCCCGCGGGGACGCAGTATTTT	CASSPAGTQYF
TRBV19	TRBJ1-1	few	NA	TGTGCCAGTAGTCCTCGTGAGGGGGGAAGGGGAGCTTTCTTT	CASSPREGGRGAFF
TRBV6-6	TRBJ1-2	NA	NA	TGTGCCAGCAGCCCACCCCCTCGGGGCTATGGCTACACCTTC	CASSPPPRGYGYTF
TRBV18	TRBJ2-5	NA	NA	TGTGCCAGCTCACCGGAGCCAGGGACGGAGACCCAGTACTTC	CASSPEPGTETQYF
TRBV11-2	TRBJ2-1	NA	NA	TGTGCCAGCAGCTTAGGCCCAGACTCATACAATGAGCAGTTCTTC	CASSLGPDSYNEQFF
TRBV7-2	TRBJ1-5	NA	NA	TGTGCCAGCAGCTTTACGGGCTGGGGCAATCAGCCCCAGCATTTT	CASSFTGWGNQPQHF
TRBV15	TRBJ1-5	NA	NA	TGTGCCACCAGCAGAGATCTTTATAACCAGCCCCAGCATTTT	CATSRDLYNQPQHF
TRBV6-5	TRBJ2-1	NA	NA	TGTGCCAGCAGTCGGTTTCGGCAGGGCGGCAATGAGCAGTTCTTC	CASSRFRQGGNEQFF
TRBV4-3	TRBJ2-1	NA	NA	TGCGCCAGCAGCCAAGATAGACAGGGGTCAGCTAGCGGTAAAAATGAGCAGTTCTTC	CASSQDRQGSASGKNEQFF
TRBV6-5	TRBJ1-2	NA	NA	TGTGCCAGCAGTTACCCGGACGGTGGCTACACCTTC	CASSYPDGGYTF
TRBV19	TRBJ2-2	NA	TRBD2	TGTGCCAGTAGCGAGGGGACTACTAACACCGGGGAGCTGTTTTTT	CASSEGTTNTGELFF
TRBV2	TRBJ2-7	once	TRBD1	TGTGCCAGCAGCCCCGTCCCGGGGACAGTCTACGAGCAGTACTTC	CASSPVPGTVYEQYF
TRBV7-9	TRBJ2-1	NA	TRBD2	TGTGCCAGCAGCAAGGGACTAGCGGGCCGCTACAATGAGCAGTTCTTC	CASSKGLAGRYNEQFF
TRBV28	TRBJ1-2	NA	NA	TGTGCCAGCAAGGTTACTAACTATGGCTACACCTTC	CASKVTNYGYTF
TRBV11-3	TRBJ2-1	NA	TRBD2	TGTGCCAGCAGTTCGAGCGGGACCTCCTACAATGAGCAGTTCTTC	CASSSSGTSYNEQFF
TRBV5-1	TRBJ2-5	NA	NA	TGCGCCAGCAGCTTGCCTTTGGAGACCCAGTACTTC	CASSLPLETQYF
TRBV19	TRBJ2-7	NA	TRBD1	TGTGCCAGTAGTATAAGTTTGGGACAGTCCTACGAGCAGTACTTC	CASSISLGQSYEQYF
TRBV7-9	TRBJ1-2	NA	TRBD1	TGTGCCAGCAGCTCCCGACAGGGTGAGAGTTTGCGGACCGGCTACACCTTC	CASSSRQGESLRTGYTF
TRBV11-2	TRBJ2-7	NA	TRBD2	TGTGCCAGCAGCTTGTCACTAGCGGGAGTCAACTACGAGCAGTACTTC	CASSLSLAGVNYEQYF
TRBV18	TRBJ2-1	NA	TRBD2	TGTGCCAGCTCACCGGGTCTAGCGGGCTACAATGAGCAGTTCTTC	CASSPGLAGYNEQFF
TRBV7-2	TRBJ2-2	NA	TRBD2	TGTGCCAGCAGCTTACGGGCTAGCGGGGGGACAAACACCGGGGAGCTGTTTTTT	CASSLRASGGTNTGELFF
TRBV7-2	TRBJ1-3	NA	TRBD1	TGTGCCAGCAAAACAGGGGGCTCTGGAAACACCATATATTTT	CASKTGGSGNTIYF
TRBV7-7	TRBJ2-2	NA	TRBD2	TGTGCCAGCAGCTTAGCGGCGGGAGGGCCGACCGGGGAGCTGTTTTTT	CASSLAAGGPTGELFF
TRBV5-1	TRBJ2-5	NA	NA	TGCGCCAGCAGCCCTTTCACGGGGCCCGCGGTGTCCCAGTACTTC	CASSPFTGPAVSQYF
TRBV7-3	TRBJ2-7	few	TRBD2	TGTGCCAGCAGCCCTCCGGGACTAGCGGTCGAGCAGTACTTC	CASSPPGLAVEQYF
TRBV6-6	TRBJ2-1	NA	NA	TGTGCCAGCAGCGGCGCTAGCGCCTACAATGAGCAGTTCTTC	CASSGASAYNEQFF
TRBV25-1	TRBJ1-6	NA	NA	TGTGCCAGCAGTGAACGGACTTGGAATTCACCCCTCCACTTT	CASSERTWNSPLHF
TRBV4-3	TRBJ1-1	once	NA	TGCGCCAGCAGCCATAGTGTGGGCGCGGGGACTGAAGCTTTCTTT	CASSHSVGAGTEAFF
TRBV6-5	TRBJ2-7	NA	NA	TGTGCCAGCAGTTACGTTGGCCCCCACCCTTACGAGCAGTACTTC	CASSYVGPHPYEQYF
TRBV7-9	TRBJ1-2	NA	TRBD1	TGTGCCAGCAGCCTGGGACAGGGAGGGACTAACTACACCTTC	CASSLGQGGTNYTF
TRBV14	TRBJ2-2	NA	NA	TGTGCCAGCAGGAACTCGGGCAACACCGGGGAGCTGTTTTTT	CASRNSGNTGELFF
TRBV5-4	TRBJ2-1	NA	TRBD2	TGTGCCAGCAGCCCGCCTTCTGGGACTACCTACAATGAGCAGTTCTTC	CASSPPSGTTYNEQFF
TRBV7-2	TRBJ2-7	NA	NA	TGTGCCAGCAGCTTAAGCCCAGCCTACTCCTACGAGCAGTACTTC	CASSLSPAYSYEQYF
TRBV18	TRBJ2-2	NA	TRBD1	TGTGCCAGCTCACCAGGGACAGGGGGCCTGAACACCGGGGAGCTGTTTTTT	CASSPGTGGLNTGELFF